This paragraph covers one TCR beta chain sequence. As yet, its antigen is unknown. This record comes from a study of T-cell reconstitution after alpha-beta-depleted transplantation in children. Findings and caveats of the study: Several hundred expanded graft clones reportedly supplied alpha-beta T cells about two months after transplant. Newly produced T cells mostly accounted for T-cell counts and diversity one year post-transplant. In some patients, recipient T cells and intrathymic progenitors surviving conditioning explained high day-60 diversity.

V dropped 6 bases and J dropped 9; count of bases not matched to a gene: 10. There are 15 residues in the CDR3. In germline, CDR1 is MGHRA, CDR2 YSYEKL. Preparation of the TCRbeta library involved a method that used unique molecular identifiers. TCRdb analysed the PCR reads with MiXCR anew, one entry per CDR3 protein. The sample consists of 500,000 to 750,000 distinct CDR3 sequences, 13% of them appearing once. V gene TRBV4-1 combines with J gene TRBJ2-1; 11 nucleotides line up with TRBD2. The source material was PBMCs, mostly from graft donor cells, sampled 360 days after TCRalphabeta/CD19-depleted stem cell transplant. The TCR comes from a male patient younger than 18 who had a stem cell transplant for acute myeloid leukemia, so the T cells may come from the graft donor. CDR3: CASSQVAGGLGEQFF. The CDR3 nucleotides are TGCGCCAGCAGTCAGGTAGCGGGAGGGCTGGGTGAGCAGTTCTTC.